The present entry profiles one T cell receptor (beta chain) with its context. The antigen is unknown. This entry belongs to a study of T cell repertoires in cytomegalovirus infection. V was cut by 1 base and J by 9 bases, with 16 bases left in between. The germline gives CDR1 SEHNR, CDR2 FQNEAQ (reference sequence). The CDR3 extends over 15 amino acids. Each CDR3 protein gets one entry after TCRdb re-called the reads with MiXCR. The sample includes about 280,000 distinct CDR3 sequences, under 25% of them seen just once. The rearrangement links TRBV7-9 to TRBJ2-1, with D tentatively TRBD2 (5 bases). The sample in question was cultured PBMCs, obtained from culture after CMV antigen stimulation. The sequence was obtained from a human donor in good health (CMV status not recorded). Some clones in this sample may be carry-over from other donors' samples. The CDR3 DNA reads as TGTGCCAGCAGCTTAGACGGGATCAAGGTCGCTGAGCAGTTCTTC. This encodes CASSLDGIKVAEQFF.